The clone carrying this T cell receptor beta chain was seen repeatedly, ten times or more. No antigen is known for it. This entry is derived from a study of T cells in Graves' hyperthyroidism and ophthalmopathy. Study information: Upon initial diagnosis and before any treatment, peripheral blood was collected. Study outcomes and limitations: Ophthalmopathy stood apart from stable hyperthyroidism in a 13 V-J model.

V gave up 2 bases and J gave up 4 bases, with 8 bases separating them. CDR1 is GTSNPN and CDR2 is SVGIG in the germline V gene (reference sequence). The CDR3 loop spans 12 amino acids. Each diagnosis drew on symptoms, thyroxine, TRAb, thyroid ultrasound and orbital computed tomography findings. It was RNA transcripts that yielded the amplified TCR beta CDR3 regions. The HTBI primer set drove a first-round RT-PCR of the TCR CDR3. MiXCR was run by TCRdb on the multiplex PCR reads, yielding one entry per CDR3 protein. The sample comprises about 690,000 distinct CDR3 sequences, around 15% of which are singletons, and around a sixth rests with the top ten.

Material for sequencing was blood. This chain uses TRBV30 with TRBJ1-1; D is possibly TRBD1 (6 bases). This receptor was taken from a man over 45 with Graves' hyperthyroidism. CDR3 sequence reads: CAWSRGFTEAFF. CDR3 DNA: TGTGCCTGGAGTAGGGGGTTCACTGAAGCTTTCTTT.